This TCR beta chain was captured by sequencing in a study of blood T cell repertoires in COVID-19 (dated by TCRdb to between 2020 and 2021). Study-wide context: Samples covering the acute and convalescent phases of COVID-19 were provided by collaborators in the United States, Italy and Spain. The prospective study material was composed of cDNA or gDNA derived from T cells, B-cell-depleted T cells, or PBMCs. HLA class I and class II types, where available, came from metadata supplied by the sample provider rather than from assay-based typing. The dataset comprised deeply sampled blood TCRbeta repertoires from subjects exposed to, actively infected with, or recovered from COVID-19. A freely available public database, intended as a resource for researchers studying the immune response to SARS-CoV-2, is where the repertoires were released. A de-identified subject ID, COVID-19 status, age in years and sex were almost always included in the sample metadata. Samples were obtained from the ongoing ImmuneRACE study (first 160 participants) and from 1,254 subjects provided by 6 global collaborators.

As concerns this clone: It has no known antigen specificity. Nothing much larger sits one base from this clone, and base qualities are not available.

TCRbeta CDR3 regions were amplified from genomic DNA by means of the immunoSEQ Assay, a bias-controlled multiplex PCR. The authors' analysis ran thus. The number of nucleated cells in each sample was estimated by amplification of reference gene primers within the assay. To quantify the absolute abundance of each unique TCRbeta CDR3 rearrangement, sequence reads were collapsed and filtered. For each sample, productive Simpson clonality was calculated as the square root of Simpson's diversity index over productive rearrangements. This immuneACCESS table, as held by TCRdb, lists in-frame sequences with V and J called but not all clones. Of the missing ones, under half trace to an unresolved V gene in checked studies; the others have no known cause. V and J calls and clone size follow that table, whereas D and trimming were derived from the DNA. This sample comprises about 180,000 clones, 70% to 90% of them detected only once. The ten largest account for around 9.5% of the sample.

Overall study outcomes, separate from this receptor: The amount of clinical and demographic metadata varied by source and participant and was provided uncurated.

Each collaborating institution followed its own protocols to collect whole blood in K2EDTA tubes. For TCRbeta analysis, collaborators shipped samples as frozen whole blood, isolated PBMCs, or DNA extracted from either of those sample types. Between the V and J ends, shortened by 4 bases and 1 base respectively, the junction contains 10 bases. Including cysteine and phenylalanine, the CDR3 has 15 amino acids. CDR3 DNA is the only sequence kept; it has 45 bases, read in frame from the first base. From the germline V gene (reference sequence), CDR1 is LGHDT and CDR2 is YNNKEL. The origin of this receptor is a woman older than 75 with acute or convalescent COVID-19. Rearrangement joined TRBV3-1 (or the pseudogene TRBV3-2) to TRBJ2-2, and perhaps TRBD1 as D gene, on 5 matching bases. The sample was peripheral blood. The nucleotide sequence reads as follows: TGTGCCAGCAGCCCCTTGGGGCTGAACACCGGGGAGCTGTTTTTT. This codes for CASSPLGLNTGELFF.